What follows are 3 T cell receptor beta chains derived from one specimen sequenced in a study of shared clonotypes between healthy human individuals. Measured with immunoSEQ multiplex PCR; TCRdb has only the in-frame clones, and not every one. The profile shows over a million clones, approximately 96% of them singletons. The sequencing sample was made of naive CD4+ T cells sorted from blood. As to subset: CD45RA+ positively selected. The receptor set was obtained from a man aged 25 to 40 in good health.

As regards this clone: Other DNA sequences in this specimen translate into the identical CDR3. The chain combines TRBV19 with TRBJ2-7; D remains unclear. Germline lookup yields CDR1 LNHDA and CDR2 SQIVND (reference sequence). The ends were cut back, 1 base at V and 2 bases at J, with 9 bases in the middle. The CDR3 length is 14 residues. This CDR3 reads CASSIAAGPYEQYF. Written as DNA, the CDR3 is TGTGCCAGTAGTATAGCGGCCGGCCCCTACGAGCAGTACTTC.

The CDR3 DNA sequence: TGTGCCAGCAGTTTAGGGTTCCGCAATGAGCAGTTCTTC. This gives the protein CASSLGFRNEQFF. The chain has TRBV28 and TRBJ2-1; D is undetermined. V was cut by 2 bases and J by 6 bases, with 8 bases left in between. CDR1 and CDR2 from the germline V gene are MDHEN and SYDVKM. This CDR3 is built from 13 residues.

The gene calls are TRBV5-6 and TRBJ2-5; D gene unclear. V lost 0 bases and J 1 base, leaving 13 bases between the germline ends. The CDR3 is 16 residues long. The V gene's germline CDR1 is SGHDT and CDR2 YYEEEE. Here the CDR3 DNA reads TGTGCCAGCAGCTTGGGGCAGGTCTACCCCCAAGAGACCCAGTACTTC. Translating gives CASSLGQVYPQETQYF.